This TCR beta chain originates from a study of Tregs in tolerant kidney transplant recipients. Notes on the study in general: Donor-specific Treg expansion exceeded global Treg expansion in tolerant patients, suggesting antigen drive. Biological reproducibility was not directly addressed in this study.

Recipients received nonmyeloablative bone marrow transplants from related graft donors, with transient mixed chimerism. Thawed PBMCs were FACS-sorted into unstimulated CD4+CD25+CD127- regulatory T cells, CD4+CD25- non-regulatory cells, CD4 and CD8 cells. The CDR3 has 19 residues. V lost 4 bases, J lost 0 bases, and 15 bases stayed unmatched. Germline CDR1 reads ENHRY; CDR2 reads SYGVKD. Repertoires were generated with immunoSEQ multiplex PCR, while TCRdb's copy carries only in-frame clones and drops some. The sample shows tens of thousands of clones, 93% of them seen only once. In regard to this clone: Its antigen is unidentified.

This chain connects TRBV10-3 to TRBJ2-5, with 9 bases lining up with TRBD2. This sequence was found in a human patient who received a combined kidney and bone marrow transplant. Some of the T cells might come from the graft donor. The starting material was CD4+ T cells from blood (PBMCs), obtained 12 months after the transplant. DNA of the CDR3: TGTGCCATCAGTGGGGCAACCCGAACTAGCGGGCCTGACCAAGAGACCCAGTACTTC. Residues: CAISGATRTSGPDQETQYF.